One TCR beta chain is described in this entry. This clone occurred a few times. Its specific antigen is unknown. No clone much larger than this one lies a single base away; base qualities are absent. The source of the sample is a study of T cells in tumors after PD-1 blockade (dated by TCRdb to about 2019). At the level of the whole study: Exclusion criteria were prior checkpoint blockade, use of systemic immunosuppressants, or recent radiotherapy or other anti-cancer therapy within 4 weeks. Some patients also continued taking vismodegib 150 mg daily during anti-PD-1 treatment. Bulk TCR sequencing was performed on 9 to 10 peripheral blood samples from a handful of patients to compare blood and tumor clonotypes. RECIST version 1.1 was the standard used to evaluate clinical response. On average, peripheral blood samples had more than 90,000 TCR templates (range roughly 24,000-257,772) and fewer than 45,000 unique clonotypes. The study performed paired single-cell RNA and TCR sequencing on site-matched tumors from BCC or SCC patients before and after anti-PD-1 therapy. Treatment consisted of either cemiplimab 350 mg every 2 weeks or pembrolizumab 200 mg every 3 weeks. The paper as a whole reports these results and caveats: About two fifths of tumor TCR clonotypes were detected in blood, and some novel exhausted tumor clones were observed in pre-treatment blood, which was taken as suggesting peripheral recruitment. Where the novel T cell clones came from was not identified, and possible sources could include lymphoid organs or rare unexpanded clones inside the tumor or in the tumor periphery.

The immunoSEQ platform was used for deep TCRbeta sequencing. Processing in the source paper ran as follows. For further analysis, only productive rearrangements were exported out of the immunoSEQ Analyzer. T cell phenotypes were assigned to bulk TCRbeta clonotypes by matching to single-cell RNA+TCR-seq clones sharing the same TCRbeta sequence. Tumor enrichment of a clone was calculated by dividing the clone's tumor frequency by the clone's PBMC frequency, both taken from bulk TCR sequencing. TCRs were grouped by GLIPH into specificity groups, defined as clusters of distinct TCRs likely recognizing common antigens via shared CDR3 motifs. Imported from immuneACCESS, the table was reduced by TCRdb to in-frame sequences with V and J called. These copies leave out some clones; in studies compared against another copy, an unresolved V gene accounts for under half, and the cause of the remainder is not known. The V and J calls and the clone size are those of that table, but D and trimming were determined from the DNA. The sample contains about 59,000 clones, over 75% of them found a single time. The ten largest make up roughly 12% of the sample.

As encoded in the germline V gene, CDR1 is MGHRA while CDR2 is YSYEKL. V and J are truncated by 5 bases and 6 bases respectively, leaving an intervening sequence of 11 bases. The CDR3 holds 13 amino acids from the cysteine to the phenylalanine. CDR3 DNA is the only sequence kept; it has 39 bases, read in frame from the first base. The time point label here, explained by the study, means: before anti-PD-1 therapy. For bulk TCRbeta sequencing, genomic DNA was extracted from tumor biopsies or peripheral blood, and input amounts ranged from about 616 ng to 6,500 ng. All patients had histologically proven advanced or metastatic basal or squamous cell carcinoma and were poor candidates for surgical resection. Of the roughly 10 patients in the basal cell carcinoma cohort, several underwent bulk tumor TCR sequencing.

The source of this sequence is a human donor with basal cell carcinoma. This specimen was PBMCs, taken before anti-PD-1 treatment. This sequence uses TRBV4-1 and TRBJ1-5; a tentative D match to TRBD1 spans 5 bases. For the CDR3, the sequence is CASSSQRGQPQHF. The nucleotides are TGCGCCAGCAGCTCACAGAGGGGTCAGCCCCAGCATTTT.